These 21 T cell receptor beta chains came from one sample sequenced in a study of T-cell reconstitution after alpha-beta-depleted transplantation in children. TCRbeta library construction was performed incorporating unique molecular identifiers. TCRdb fed the PCR reads into MiXCR, producing one record per CDR3 protein. There are just over 350,000 distinct CDR3 sequences in the sample; 13% occur only once, and about 3.9% lies in the top ten. The source was PBMCs, collected from the stem cell graft. These receptors were collected from a human donor who donated a stem cell graft to a child with Fanconi anemia.

This clonotype was counted ten times or more. The V gene is TRBV4-2, the J gene TRBJ1-2; D ambiguous. Trimming cost V 1 base and J 0 bases, with 9 bases left between them. CDR1 is LGHNA, CDR2 YNFKEQ, per germline. CDR3 size: 15 residues. This CDR3 is CASSQGDGSNYGYTF. CDR3 coding DNA: TGTGCCAGCAGCCAAGGGGATGGTTCTAACTATGGCTACACCTTC.

The genes are TRBV27 and TRBJ1-4; 8 nucleotides match TRBD1. V gave up 6 bases and J gave up 8 bases; unmatched junction bases: 11. The CDR3 is made up of 15 amino acids. Germline V gene sequence: CDR1 MNHEY, CDR2 SMNVEV (reference sequence). The CDR3 coding sequence is TGTGCCAGCAGGGATGACAGGGGCCCTAGGGAAAAACTGTTTTTT. Its protein is CASRDDRGPREKLFF.

This clonotype was seen more than once but under ten times. The V gene is TRBV5-1, the J gene TRBJ2-2; 7 bases are a match to TRBD1. With V trimmed by 0 bases and J by 0 bases, 5 bases remained unmatched. Germline V gives CDR1 SGHRS, CDR2 YFSETQ. The CDR3 sequence is 17 residues long. CDR3 protein: CASSLGMTGTNTGELFF. The CDR3 DNA reads as TGCGCCAGCAGCTTGGGGATGACAGGGACGAACACCGGGGAGCTGTTTTTT.

This clonotype was seen a few times. The chain is built from TRBV29-1 and TRBJ2-2; 7 bases align to TRBD1. The CDR3 totals 13 residues. V was pared by 7 bases and J by 1 base, with 3 bases of the junction left unmatched. Per the germline V gene, CDR1 is SQVTM and CDR2 is ANQGSEA. CDR3 DNA sequence: TGCAGCGCCAGGACAGGGAACACCGGGGAGCTGTTTTTT. Its protein product is CSARTGNTGELFF.

This clonotype occurred many times. The chain has TRBV5-6 and TRBJ2-2; 8 bases are shared with TRBD1. The J segment lost 0 bases and the V segment lost 4 bases, leaving 8 bases of the junction unmatched. The CDR3 is 17 amino acids. The germline CDR1 and CDR2 sequences are SGHDT and YYEEEE. The CDR3, as DNA: TGTGCCAGCAGCCTGAGAGGGACAGGTTCGAACACCGGGGAGCTGTTTTTT. Residues: CASSLRGTGSNTGELFF.

The sample holds many counts of this clonotype. The chain joins TRBV6-2 or TRBV6-3 to TRBJ2-1; TRBD2 aligns across 11 bases. Unmatched junction bases numbered 7, after V lost 5 bases and J lost 1 base. The V gene's germline CDR1 is MNHEY and CDR2 SVGEGT. The CDR3 is 17 residues long. CDR3 nucleotide sequence: TGTGCCAGCAGTAGGAGTCTAGCGGGGGGATCCTACAATGAGCAGTTCTTC. This codes for CASSRSLAGGSYNEQFF.

The chain joins TRBV5-5 to TRBJ2-3; 8 bases are shared with TRBD1. This CDR3 spans 16 amino acids. V trimming: 5 bases; J trimming: 1 base; junction bases outside the gene matches: 9. Germline lookup yields CDR1 SGHKS and CDR2 YYEKEE (reference sequence). CDR3 region: CASSLTPGQGTDTQYF. CDR3 DNA: TGTGCCAGCAGTTTAACGCCGGGACAGGGCACAGATACGCAGTATTTT.

CDR3: CASSRPTTGELFF. CDR3 DNA: TGTGCCAGCAGTAGACCGACCACCGGGGAGCTGTTTTTT. The rearrangement links TRBV12-3 or TRBV12-4 to TRBJ2-2; the D is unclear. V gave up 5 bases and J gave up 4 bases, with 8 bases separating them. The CDR3 is 13 amino acids.

This clonotype was picked up a small number of times. The CDR3 protein is CASSQSYHTEAFF. The CDR3 region has the DNA TGTGCCAGCAGCCAATCTTACCACACTGAAGCTTTCTTT. This chain joins TRBV3-1 and TRBJ1-1; no definite D call. The V end lost 2 bases, the J end lost 3 bases, and 7 bases lay between the germline ends. The CDR3 runs to 13 residues. The germline V gene encodes CDR1 LGHDT and CDR2 YNNKEL (reference sequence).

This clonotype appeared many times. V gene TRBV6-2 or TRBV6-3 combines with J gene TRBJ2-7; D call uncertain. The germline gives CDR1 MNHEY, CDR2 SVGEGT. V lost 2 bases, J lost 4 bases, and 6 bases lay in between. The CDR3 sequence is 12 residues long. DNA of the CDR3: TGTGCCAGCAGTTACCCCCGTTACGAGCAGTACTTC. This sequence encodes CASSYPRYEQYF.

The rearrangement uses TRBV18 and TRBJ2-7, with D perhaps being TRBD1 or TRBD2 (5 bases each). CDR1 and CDR2 from the germline V gene are KGHSH and LQKENI. V lost 3 bases and J 3 bases, leaving 15 bases between the germline ends. The CDR3 runs 15 residues. CDR3 coding DNA: TGTGCCAGCTCACCCACGCAGGGACCCCTCTACGAGCAGTACGTC. As protein: CASSPTQGPLYEQYV.

This clonotype was detected a few times. The DNA of the CDR3 is TGCGCCAGCAGCTTGTCGGGTCCGGAGACCGGCTACACCTTC. As protein: CASSLSGPETGYTF. The rearrangement uses TRBV5-1 and TRBJ1-2; D unresolved. The V gene lost 1 base and the J gene lost 8 bases, with 15 bases spanning the gap. In germline, CDR1 is SGHRS, CDR2 YFSETQ. The CDR3 consists of 14 residues.

The chain has TRBV28 and TRBJ2-2; D may be TRBD2 (5 bases). Germline CDR1 MDHEN, CDR2 SYDVKM. The V and J ends lost 2 bases and 6 bases respectively, with 16 bases between them. The CDR3 spans 16 residues. CDR3 residues: CASSLPLRVLAGELFF. CDR3 sequence (DNA): TGTGCCAGCAGTTTACCCCTGAGGGTGTTGGCCGGGGAGCTGTTTTTT.

This chain links TRBV21-1 with TRBJ2-7. TRBV21-1 is assigned pseudogene status. The CDR3 sequence is 10 residues long. The CDR3 protein is CASSTYEQYF. CDR3 nucleotide sequence: TGTGCCAGCAGCACTTACGAGCAGTACTTC.

This clonotype was seen only a few times. This chain connects TRBV2 to TRBJ2-7; 11 nucleotides align to TRBD2. V gave up 6 bases and J gave up 4 bases; unmatched junction bases: 14. This CDR3 has 17 residues. Germline assignment: CDR1 SNHLY and CDR2 FYNNEI. CDR3 nucleotide sequence: TGTGCCAGCAGCCCCCCGTTGCTAGCGGGGGGAGCGTACGAGCAGTACTTC. Translation gives CASSPPLLAGGAYEQYF.

This chain connects TRBV27 to TRBJ2-7; possibly TRBD1 for D (6 bases). The CDR3 is 14 amino acids. Germline V lookup: CDR1 MNHEY, CDR2 SMNVEV (reference sequence). The ends were cut back, 3 bases at V and 2 bases at J, with 11 bases in the middle. The CDR3 reads CASSFRGGAYEQYF. The CDR3 region has the DNA TGTGCCAGCAGTTTCCGAGGGGGAGCCTACGAGCAGTACTTC.

The J gene is TRBJ2-3, the V gene TRBV18; D is perhaps TRBD1 or TRBD2 (6 bases each). Trimming pared 3 bases from V and 4 bases from J, leaving 20 bases between. The CDR3 is 17 amino acids. Looked up from germline, CDR1 is KGHSH and CDR2 is LQKENI. CDR3 region: CASSPPTGGLGADTQYF. CDR3 nucleotide sequence: TGTGCCAGCTCACCGCCCACCGGGGGCTTGGGGGCAGATACGCAGTATTTT.

The CDR3 DNA reads as TGTGCCAGCAGCTTGTTCTCAGATCCAGCCGGGGAGCTGTTTTTT. As protein: CASSLFSDPAGELFF. The chain carries TRBV5-5 and TRBJ2-2; D is unresolved. Trimming left V 1 base short and J 6 bases short, with 13 bases between. CDR3 size: 15 residues. Germline CDR1 SGHKS, CDR2 YYEKEE (reference sequence).

This clonotype has at least ten counts. The chain links TRBV20-1 to TRBJ2-1, with 7 bases aligning to TRBD2. Germline trimming cut 6 bases from V and 6 bases from J; bases unmatched to any gene: 5. Looked up from germline, CDR1 is DFQATT and CDR2 is SNEGSKA (reference sequence). The CDR3 runs 12 residues. This chain's CDR3 is CSARTRPNEQFF. The CDR3 bases are TGCAGTGCCCGGACTAGGCCCAATGAGCAGTTCTTC.

The chain links TRBV30 to TRBJ2-1; possibly TRBD2 for D (7 bases). V was shortened by 2 bases and J by 2 bases, with 13 bases between the two germline ends. The germline gives CDR1 GTSNPN, CDR2 SVGIG (reference sequence). The CDR3 has 15 amino acids. CDR3 protein: CAWSPRGATYNEQFF. The CDR3 nucleotides read TGTGCCTGGAGTCCCCGGGGGGCTACCTACAATGAGCAGTTCTTC.

The chain combines TRBV5-1 with TRBJ2-2; perhaps TRBD1 as D (5 bases). The CDR3 covers 16 residues. Trimming shortened V by 2 bases and J by 6 bases, and 17 bases separated the two germline ends. Germline lookup yields CDR1 SGHRS and CDR2 YFSETQ. The CDR3 spells CASSFGRGARAGELFF. The CDR3 nucleotides read TGCGCCAGCAGCTTCGGTAGGGGCGCAAGAGCCGGGGAGCTGTTTTTT. The full variable domain, completed using reference TRBV5-1 and TRBJ2-2, is KAGVTQTPRYLIKTRGQQVTLSCSPISGHRSVSWYQQTPGQGLQFLFEYFSETQRNKGNFPGRFSGRQFSNSRSEMNVSTLELGDSALYLCASSFGRGARAGELFFGEGSRLTVL.